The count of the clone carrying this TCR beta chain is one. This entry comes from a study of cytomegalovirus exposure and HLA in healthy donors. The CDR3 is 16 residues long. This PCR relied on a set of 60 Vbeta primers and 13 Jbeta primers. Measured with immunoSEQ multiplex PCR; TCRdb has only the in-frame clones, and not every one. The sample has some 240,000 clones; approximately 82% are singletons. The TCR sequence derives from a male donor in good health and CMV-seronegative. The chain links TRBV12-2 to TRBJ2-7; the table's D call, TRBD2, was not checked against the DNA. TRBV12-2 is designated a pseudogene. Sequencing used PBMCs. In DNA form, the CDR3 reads TGTGCAAGTCGCTTACCCCGAGCGGGAGGGAGGGGGGCGCAGTACTTC. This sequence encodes CASRLPRAGGRGAQYF.